The rows below give T cell receptor beta chains drawn from one sample of a study of blood T cell repertoires in COVID-19. TCRdb keeps only in-frame clones here, not all; method: immunoSEQ multiplex PCR. The sample includes approximately 480,000 clones, about 88% of them seen just once. Sequencing was done on a sample of peripheral blood. The receptor source for this set is a man aged 18 to 30 with COVID-19, enrolled during active disease. CDR3s include the opening cysteine and the closing phenylalanine or tryptophan. D genes are given only for firm matches. Rows may omit the clone size; those that give it use once, few, many or a size class.

cdr3_nt: TGTGCCAGCAGTTTGACAGGGATAGAGGAAAAACTGTTTTTT
cdr3_aa: CASSLTGIEEKLFF
clone_size: NA
d_call: TRBD1
j_call: TRBJ1-4
v_call: TRBV3-1/TRBV3-2

cdr3_nt: TGTGCCAGCAGCCCGGGAGGGAGCTCCTACAATGAGCAGTTCTTC
cdr3_aa: CASSPGGSSYNEQFF
clone_size: once
d_call: TRBD2
j_call: TRBJ2-1
v_call: TRBV5-6

cdr3_nt: TGTGCCAGTAACTCTGGGGCCAACGTCCTGACTTTC
cdr3_aa: CASNSGANVLTF
clone_size: NA
d_call: NA
j_call: TRBJ2-6
v_call: TRBV2

cdr3_nt: TGCGCCAGCAGCTTGGCTAGGCTCGATACGCAGTATTTT
cdr3_aa: CASSLARLDTQYF
clone_size: NA
d_call: NA
j_call: TRBJ2-3
v_call: TRBV5-1

cdr3_nt: TGTGCCAGCAGTTTAGGGCGTGGAGAGACCCAGTACTTC
cdr3_aa: CASSLGRGETQYF
clone_size: NA
d_call: NA
j_call: TRBJ2-5
v_call: TRBV27

cdr3_nt: TGTGCCAGCTCACCTGGTGGACAGGGGGAGACCCAGTACTTC
cdr3_aa: CASSPGGQGETQYF
clone_size: NA
d_call: TRBD1
j_call: TRBJ2-5
v_call: TRBV18

cdr3_nt: TGTGCCAGCAGCCTCCCCGGGCAGGGTGTATATGGCTACACCTTC
cdr3_aa: CASSLPGQGVYGYTF
clone_size: NA
d_call: NA
j_call: TRBJ1-2
v_call: TRBV3-1/TRBV3-2

cdr3_nt: TGCGCCAGCAGCTTGGAAGCAGGGGAAGACGAGCAGTACTTC
cdr3_aa: CASSLEAGEDEQYF
clone_size: NA
d_call: NA
j_call: TRBJ2-7
v_call: TRBV5-1

cdr3_nt: TGTGCCAGCAGCCTCGGACAGGAGACCTACGAGCAGTACTTC
cdr3_aa: CASSLGQETYEQYF
clone_size: NA
d_call: TRBD1
j_call: TRBJ2-7
v_call: TRBV9

cdr3_nt: TGCGCCAGCAGCTTGGCCCCCCTAGATGCAGGGGGCTACACCTTC
cdr3_aa: CASSLAPLDAGGYTF
clone_size: NA
d_call: NA
j_call: TRBJ1-2
v_call: TRBV5-1

cdr3_nt: TGCGCCAGCAGCCAGAGAACCTCAGGGTCTGGATCTGGAAACACCATATATTTT
cdr3_aa: CASSQRTSGSGSGNTIYF
clone_size: NA
d_call: NA
j_call: TRBJ1-3
v_call: TRBV4-1

cdr3_nt: TGTGCCAGCAGTACCCACAGGGGCGGTGAAAAACTGTTTTTT
cdr3_aa: CASSTHRGGEKLFF
clone_size: NA
d_call: TRBD1
j_call: TRBJ1-4
v_call: TRBV2

cdr3_nt: TGTGCCAGCACACAGGGGGCGCTCTTCACTGAAGCTTTCTTT
cdr3_aa: CASTQGALFTEAFF
clone_size: NA
d_call: TRBD1
j_call: TRBJ1-1
v_call: TRBV19

cdr3_nt: TGTGCCACCAGCACACACATGAACACTGAAGCTTTCTTT
cdr3_aa: CATSTHMNTEAFF
clone_size: NA
d_call: NA
j_call: TRBJ1-1
v_call: TRBV15

cdr3_nt: TGTGCCAGCAGCATGGGGCTAGCGGGGGGCCATTCCACAGATACGCAGTATTTT
cdr3_aa: CASSMGLAGGHSTDTQYF
clone_size: NA
d_call: TRBD2
j_call: TRBJ2-3
v_call: TRBV5-4

cdr3_nt: TGTGCCAGCAGCTTGGGCGTGGGTGAAAAACTGTTTTTT
cdr3_aa: CASSLGVGEKLFF
clone_size: NA
d_call: NA
j_call: TRBJ1-4
v_call: TRBV7-2

cdr3_nt: TGTGCCAGCAGTGTTTATCTACCCGGTAACACTGAAGCTTTCTTT
cdr3_aa: CASSVYLPGNTEAFF
clone_size: NA
d_call: NA
j_call: TRBJ1-1
v_call: TRBV2

cdr3_nt: TGTGCCAGCAGTTTGACAGGGAACGCCGATAATTCACCCCTCCACTTT
cdr3_aa: CASSLTGNADNSPLHF
clone_size: once
d_call: TRBD1
j_call: TRBJ1-6
v_call: TRBV27

cdr3_nt: TGTGCCAGCAGCCAAGATGGTCGGGACTTCATTTCCTACGAGCAGTACTTC
cdr3_aa: CASSQDGRDFISYEQYF
clone_size: NA
d_call: NA
j_call: TRBJ2-7
v_call: TRBV3-1/TRBV3-2

cdr3_nt: TGTGCCAGCAGAAAGGGACTAGCGGGAACCTACGAGCAGTACTTC
cdr3_aa: CASRKGLAGTYEQYF
clone_size: NA
d_call: TRBD2
j_call: TRBJ2-7
v_call: TRBV7-2

cdr3_nt: TGTGCCTGGGGACAGCGAAATAGCAATCAGCCCCAGCATTTT
cdr3_aa: CAWGQRNSNQPQHF
clone_size: NA
d_call: NA
j_call: TRBJ1-5
v_call: TRBV30

cdr3_nt: TGTGCCAGCAGCTTAATAGCGGGAGGTTTAAATGAGCAGTTCTTC
cdr3_aa: CASSLIAGGLNEQFF
clone_size: NA
d_call: TRBD2
j_call: TRBJ2-1
v_call: TRBV7-3

cdr3_nt: TGTGCCAGCAGCTTAGACCCCGAACTAGCGCTGCACGAGCAGTACTTC
cdr3_aa: CASSLDPELALHEQYF
clone_size: NA
d_call: TRBD2
j_call: TRBJ2-7
v_call: TRBV11-3

cdr3_nt: TGTGCCAGCAGCTCGGGGAGACAAGAGACCCAGTACTTC
cdr3_aa: CASSSGRQETQYF
clone_size: few
d_call: NA
j_call: TRBJ2-5
v_call: TRBV7-7

cdr3_nt: TGCGCCAGCAGTGAGGGGGGCACTGTCTATGGCTACACCTTC
cdr3_aa: CASSEGGTVYGYTF
clone_size: NA
d_call: NA
j_call: TRBJ1-2
v_call: TRBV10-2

cdr3_nt: TGTGCCAGTAGTATTATCTTGACAGGCTCGCTCTATGGCTACACCTTC
cdr3_aa: CASSIILTGSLYGYTF
clone_size: NA
d_call: NA
j_call: TRBJ1-2
v_call: TRBV19